The T cell receptor beta chain described here comes from a study of OX40 agonist ivuxolimab in advanced cancers. At the level of the whole study: Ivuxolimab, which targeted the costimulatory receptor OX40 (CD134), was an agonistic, fully human IgG2 monoclonal antibody. Intravenous ivuxolimab was administered to patients every 2 weeks at six dose levels: 0.01, 0.1, 0.3, 1.5, 3 and 10 mg/kg. Of the approximately 50 patients in dose escalation, 19 had hepatocellular carcinoma, some 15 had melanoma, 9 had renal cell carcinoma and 9 had head and neck cancer. The dose-escalation cohort was roughly 87% male with a mean age of approximately 60 years, ranging from roughly 20 to 80. Patients were allowed to have had prior anti-PD-1, anti-PD-L1 or anti-CTLA-4 therapy, and 40% to 45% of the dose-escalation patients had been treated with checkpoint inhibitors. Partial responses occurred in three dose-escalation patients: two with cutaneous melanoma and one with hepatocellular carcinoma. Peripheral TCRbeta sequencing was intended to test whether TCR sequence diversity was altered and clonal T-cell expansion was caused by ivuxolimab. The monotherapy dose-escalation portion (N ≈ 57 patients) of the phase I ivuxolimab trial is reported in the paper. Points the paper makes about the study in general: In the 0.1-3.0 mg/kg groups, partial responders had among the lowest normalized peripheral clonal expansion, particularly in CD8+ T cells. Low levels of normalized T-cell clonal expansion were also seen in some nonresponding patients. After ivuxolimab, more expanded clones were found on average in CD8+ T cells than in CD4+ T cells. Which antigens the clonally expanded peripheral T cells were specific for was not determined. Clonal expansion of both CD4+ and CD8+ blood T cells was observed from baseline to week 6 at doses 0.1 to 3.0 mg/kg.

CDR1 and CDR2 are read off the germline V gene as KGHSH and LQKENI. Including cysteine and phenylalanine, the CDR3 has 13 amino acids. Here the CDR3 DNA is all that survives: 39 bases in frame from base 1. V is pared back by 8 bases and J by 6 bases, with 13 bases lying between the germline termini. A note on this clone: Its antigen is not yet known. The record has no base qualities; no much larger clone is one base away.

Patients with autoimmune disease history or receiving systemic immunosuppression were excluded from the trial. Peripheral blood for TCR sequencing was drawn from every dose cohort at baseline, at cycle 4 day 1 and at cycle 7 day 1. Samples came from an open-label, multicenter, first-in-human phase I dose-escalation trial of ivuxolimab. The trial enrolled adults with locally advanced or metastatic head and neck squamous cell, hepatocellular, melanoma or renal cell carcinoma. Before TCR sequencing, CD4+ T cells and CD8+ T cells from peripheral blood were sorted into separate populations. Genomic DNA was extracted from sorted cells for sequencing of the TCRbeta CDR3 region. TCRbeta CDR3 regions were sequenced using the immunoSEQ Assay. Here the immuneACCESS table is served through TCRdb, limited to in-frame sequences with V and J called. Missing clones are a known gap in these copies; in checked studies unresolved V genes cover under half, and the rest lacks a known reason. The table for this sample lists over 60,000 clones; roughly 80% of them were counted only once. Over 6.5% of the sample is taken by the ten largest.

This chain joins TRBV18 to TRBJ1-4; a tentative D match to TRBD1 spans 5 bases. This sequence originates from an adult with an advanced solid tumor such as melanoma, head and neck, liver or kidney cancer. The starting material was CD4+ or CD8+ T cells sorted from blood, obtained in a trial of the OX40 agonist ivuxolimab. CDR3 loop: CASRDGPDEKLFF. The nucleotide sequence is given as TGTGCCAGCCGGGACGGTCCTGATGAAAAACTGTTTTTT.